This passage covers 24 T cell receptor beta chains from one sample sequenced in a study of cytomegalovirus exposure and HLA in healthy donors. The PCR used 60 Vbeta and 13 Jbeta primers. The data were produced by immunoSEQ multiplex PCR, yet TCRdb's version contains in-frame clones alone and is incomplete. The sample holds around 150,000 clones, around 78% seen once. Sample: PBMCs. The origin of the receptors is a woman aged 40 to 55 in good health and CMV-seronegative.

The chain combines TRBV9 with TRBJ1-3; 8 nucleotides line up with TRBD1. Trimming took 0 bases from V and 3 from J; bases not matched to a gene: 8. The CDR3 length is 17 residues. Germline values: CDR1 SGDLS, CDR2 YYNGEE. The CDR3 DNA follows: TGTGCCAGCAGCGTAGCTGTTGGACAGGGTCTTGGAAACACCATATATTTT. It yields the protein CASSVAVGQGLGNTIYF.

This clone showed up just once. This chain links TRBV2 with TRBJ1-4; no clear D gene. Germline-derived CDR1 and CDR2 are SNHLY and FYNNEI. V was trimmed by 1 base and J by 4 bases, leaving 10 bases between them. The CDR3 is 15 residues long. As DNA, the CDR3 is TGTGCCAGCAGTGAAGAGTACAGTTTTAATGAAAAACTGTTTTTT. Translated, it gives CASSEEYSFNEKLFF.

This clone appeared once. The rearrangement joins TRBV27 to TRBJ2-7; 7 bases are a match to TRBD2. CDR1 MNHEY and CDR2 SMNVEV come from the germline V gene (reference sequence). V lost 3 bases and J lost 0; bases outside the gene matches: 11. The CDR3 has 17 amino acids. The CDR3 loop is CASSLGGVGSSSYEQYF. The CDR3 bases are TGTGCCAGCAGTTTGGGGGGGGTAGGATCGAGCTCCTACGAGCAGTACTTC.

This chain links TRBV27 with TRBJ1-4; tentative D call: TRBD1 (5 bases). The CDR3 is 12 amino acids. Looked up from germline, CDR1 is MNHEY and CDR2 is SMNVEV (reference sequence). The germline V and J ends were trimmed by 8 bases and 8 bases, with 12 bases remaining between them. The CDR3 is CASGFGGEKLFF. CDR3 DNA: TGTGCCAGCGGGTTCGGGGGGGAAAAACTGTTTTTT.

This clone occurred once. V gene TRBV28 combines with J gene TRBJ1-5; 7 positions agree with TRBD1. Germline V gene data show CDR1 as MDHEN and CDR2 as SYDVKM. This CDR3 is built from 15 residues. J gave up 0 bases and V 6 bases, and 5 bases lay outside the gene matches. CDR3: CASSYGQASNQPQHF. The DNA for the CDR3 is TGTGCCAGCAGCTACGGACAGGCTAGCAATCAGCCCCAGCATTTT.

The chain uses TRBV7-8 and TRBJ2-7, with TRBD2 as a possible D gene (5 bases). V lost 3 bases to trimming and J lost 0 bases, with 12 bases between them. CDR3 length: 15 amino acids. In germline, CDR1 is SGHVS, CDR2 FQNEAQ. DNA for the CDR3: TGTGCCAGCAGCTTCGTCGCGGGTGTCTCCTACGAGCAGTACTTC. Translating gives CASSFVAGVSYEQYF.

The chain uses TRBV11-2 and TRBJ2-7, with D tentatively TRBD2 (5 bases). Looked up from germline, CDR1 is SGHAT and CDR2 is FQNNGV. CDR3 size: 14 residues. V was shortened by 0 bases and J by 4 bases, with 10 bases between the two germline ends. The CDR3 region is CASSLEGVAYEQYF. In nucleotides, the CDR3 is TGTGCCAGCAGCTTAGAGGGAGTTGCTTACGAGCAGTACTTC. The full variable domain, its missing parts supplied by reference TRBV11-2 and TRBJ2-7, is EAGVAQSPRYKIIEKRQSVAFWCNPISGHATLYWYQQILGQGPKLLIQFQNNGVVDDSQLPKDRFSAERLKGVDSTLKIQPAKLEDSAVYLCASSLEGVAYEQYFGPGTRLTVT.

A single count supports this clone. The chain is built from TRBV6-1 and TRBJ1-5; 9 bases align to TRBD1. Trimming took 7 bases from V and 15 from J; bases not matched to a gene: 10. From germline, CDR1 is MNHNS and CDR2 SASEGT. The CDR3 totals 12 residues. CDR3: CASTLDRGRWHF. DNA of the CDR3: TGTGCCAGCACCCTGGACAGGGGCCGGTGGCATTTT.

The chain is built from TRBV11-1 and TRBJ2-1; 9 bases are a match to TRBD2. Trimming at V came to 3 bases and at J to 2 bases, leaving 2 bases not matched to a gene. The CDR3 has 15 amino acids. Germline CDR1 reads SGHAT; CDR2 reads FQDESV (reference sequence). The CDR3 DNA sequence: TGTGCCAGCAGCTTCCTAGCGGGAACCTACAATGAGCAGTTCTTC. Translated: CASSFLAGTYNEQFF.

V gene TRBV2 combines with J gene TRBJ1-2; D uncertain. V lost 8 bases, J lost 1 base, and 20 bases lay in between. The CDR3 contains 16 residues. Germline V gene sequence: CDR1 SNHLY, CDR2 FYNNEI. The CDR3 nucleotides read TGTGCCAGCCGGGGTCAGTCAGGAGGGAATAACTATGGCTACACCTTC. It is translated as CASRGQSGGNNYGYTF.

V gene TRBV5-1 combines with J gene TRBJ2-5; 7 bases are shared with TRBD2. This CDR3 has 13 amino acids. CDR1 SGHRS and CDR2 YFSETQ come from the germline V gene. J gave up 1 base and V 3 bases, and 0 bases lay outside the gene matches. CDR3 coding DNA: TGCGCCAGCAGCTCGGGGGGCCAAGAGACCCAGTACTTC. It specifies CASSSGGQETQYF.

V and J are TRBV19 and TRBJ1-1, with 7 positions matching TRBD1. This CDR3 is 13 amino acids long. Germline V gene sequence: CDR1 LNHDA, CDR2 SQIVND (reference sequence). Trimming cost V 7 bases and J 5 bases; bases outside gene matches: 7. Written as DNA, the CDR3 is TGTGCCAGTACCCGGACAGGCGGGACTGAAGCTTTCTTT. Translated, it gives CASTRTGGTEAFF.

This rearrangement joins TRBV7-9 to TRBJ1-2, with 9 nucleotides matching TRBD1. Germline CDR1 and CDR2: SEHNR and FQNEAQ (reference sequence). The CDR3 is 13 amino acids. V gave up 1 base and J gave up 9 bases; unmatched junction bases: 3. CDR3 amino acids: CASSLVGTGSYTF. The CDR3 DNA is TGTGCCAGCAGCTTAGTCGGGACAGGGAGCTACACCTTC.

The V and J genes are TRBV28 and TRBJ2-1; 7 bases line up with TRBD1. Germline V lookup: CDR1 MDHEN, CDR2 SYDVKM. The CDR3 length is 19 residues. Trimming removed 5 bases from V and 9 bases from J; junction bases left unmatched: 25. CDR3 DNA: TGTGCCAGCAGTCCTCAAAAGAGGGGGCTCTCTTCCCATTACGTTGAGCAGTTCTTC. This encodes CASSPQKRGLSSHYVEQFF. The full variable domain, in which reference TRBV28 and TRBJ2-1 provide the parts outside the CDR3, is DVKVTQSSRYLVKRTGEKVFLECVQDMDHENMFWYRQDPGLGLRLIYFSYDVKMKEKGDIPEGYSVSREKKERFSLILESASTNQTSMYLCASSPQKRGLSSHYVEQFFGPGTRLTVL.

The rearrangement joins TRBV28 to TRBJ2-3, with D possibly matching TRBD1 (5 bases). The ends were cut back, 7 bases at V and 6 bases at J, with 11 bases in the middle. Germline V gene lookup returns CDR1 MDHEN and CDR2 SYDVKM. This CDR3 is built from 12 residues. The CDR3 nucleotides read TGTGCCAGCACCAGGGCAAAGGATACGCAGTATTTT. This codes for CASTRAKDTQYF.

CDR3 sequence (DNA): TGTGCCAGCAGTTTACGGACAGGAGTACAGCCCCAGCATTTT. It is translated as CASSLRTGVQPQHF. The J gene is TRBJ1-5, the V gene TRBV6-6, with TRBD1 matching over 7 bases. Germline V gene lookup returns CDR1 MNHNY and CDR2 SVGAGI (reference sequence). With V trimmed by 4 bases and J by 7 bases, 7 bases remained unmatched. This CDR3 has 14 residues.

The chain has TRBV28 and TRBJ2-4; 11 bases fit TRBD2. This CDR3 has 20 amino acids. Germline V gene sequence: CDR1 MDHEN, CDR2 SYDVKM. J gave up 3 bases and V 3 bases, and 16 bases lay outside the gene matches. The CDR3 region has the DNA TGTGCCAGCAGTTTCCCTACCCTCGGGACTAGCGGAGGAGGCAAAAACATTCAGTACTTC. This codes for CASSFPTLGTSGGGKNIQYF.

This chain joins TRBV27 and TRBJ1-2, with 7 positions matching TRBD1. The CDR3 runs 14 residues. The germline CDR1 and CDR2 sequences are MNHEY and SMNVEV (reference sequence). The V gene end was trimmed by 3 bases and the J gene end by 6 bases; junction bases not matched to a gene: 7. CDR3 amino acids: CASSFNRGNNGYTF. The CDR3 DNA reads TGTGCCAGCAGTTTTAACAGGGGAAACAATGGCTACACCTTC.

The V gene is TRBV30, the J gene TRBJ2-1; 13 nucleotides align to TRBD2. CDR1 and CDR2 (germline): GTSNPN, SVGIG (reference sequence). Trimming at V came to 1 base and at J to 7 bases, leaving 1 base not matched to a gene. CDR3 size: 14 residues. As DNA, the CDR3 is TGTGCCTGGAGTGGGACTAGCGGGAGTAATGAGCAGTTCTTC. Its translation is CAWSGTSGSNEQFF.

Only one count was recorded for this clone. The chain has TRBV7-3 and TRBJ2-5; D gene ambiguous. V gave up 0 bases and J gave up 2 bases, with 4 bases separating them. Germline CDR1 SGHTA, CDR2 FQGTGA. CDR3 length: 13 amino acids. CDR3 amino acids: CASSLTYQETQYF. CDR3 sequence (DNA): TGTGCCAGCAGCTTAACGTATCAAGAGACCCAGTACTTC.

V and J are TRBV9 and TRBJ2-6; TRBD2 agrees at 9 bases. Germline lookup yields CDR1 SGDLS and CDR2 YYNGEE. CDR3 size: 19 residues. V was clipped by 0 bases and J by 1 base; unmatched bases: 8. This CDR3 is CASSVGIAGGLSGANVLTF. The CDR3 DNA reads TGTGCCAGCAGCGTAGGAATCGCGGGAGGGTTGTCTGGGGCCAACGTCCTGACTTTC.

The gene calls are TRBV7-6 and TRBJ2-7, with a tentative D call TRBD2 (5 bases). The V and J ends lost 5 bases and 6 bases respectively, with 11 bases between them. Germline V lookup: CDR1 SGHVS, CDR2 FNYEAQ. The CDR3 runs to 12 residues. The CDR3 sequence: CASSPFGSEQYF. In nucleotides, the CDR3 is TGTGCCAGCAGCCCCTTTGGGAGCGAGCAGTACTTC.

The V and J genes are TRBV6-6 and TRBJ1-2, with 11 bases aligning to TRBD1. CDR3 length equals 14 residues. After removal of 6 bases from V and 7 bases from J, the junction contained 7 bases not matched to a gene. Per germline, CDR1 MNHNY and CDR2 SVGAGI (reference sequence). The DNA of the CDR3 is TGTGCCAGCAGCAAGGGACAGGGGGAAGGTGGCTACACCTTC. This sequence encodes CASSKGQGEGGYTF.

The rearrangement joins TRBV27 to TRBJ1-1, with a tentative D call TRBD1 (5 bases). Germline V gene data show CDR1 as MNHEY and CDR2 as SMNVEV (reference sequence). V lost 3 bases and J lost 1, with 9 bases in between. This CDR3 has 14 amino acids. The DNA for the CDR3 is TGTGCCAGCAGTTTTGGCAGGGCGAACACTGAAGCTTTCTTT. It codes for CASSFGRANTEAFF.